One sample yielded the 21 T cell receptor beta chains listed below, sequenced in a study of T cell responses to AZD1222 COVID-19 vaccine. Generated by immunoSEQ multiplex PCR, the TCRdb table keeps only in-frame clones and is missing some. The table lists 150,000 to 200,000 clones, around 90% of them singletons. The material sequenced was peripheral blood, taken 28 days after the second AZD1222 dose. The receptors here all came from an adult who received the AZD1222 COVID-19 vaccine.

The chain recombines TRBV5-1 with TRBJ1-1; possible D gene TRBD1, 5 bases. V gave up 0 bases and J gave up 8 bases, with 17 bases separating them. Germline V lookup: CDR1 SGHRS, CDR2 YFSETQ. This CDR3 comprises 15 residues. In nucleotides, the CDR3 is TGCGCCAGCAGCTTGGATCTCGGCAGGGCCTCCGAAGCTTTCTTT. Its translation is CASSLDLGRASEAFF.

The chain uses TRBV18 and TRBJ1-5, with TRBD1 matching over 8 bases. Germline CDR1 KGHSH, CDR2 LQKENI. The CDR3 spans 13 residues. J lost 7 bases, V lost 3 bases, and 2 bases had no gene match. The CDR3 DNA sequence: TGTGCCAGCTCACCGACAGGGGCGCAGCCCCAGCATTTT. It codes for CASSPTGAQPQHF.

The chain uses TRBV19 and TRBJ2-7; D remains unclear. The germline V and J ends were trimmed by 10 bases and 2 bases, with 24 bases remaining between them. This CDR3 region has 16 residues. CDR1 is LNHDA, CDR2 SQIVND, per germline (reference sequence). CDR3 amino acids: CATGRRGGVVPYEQYF. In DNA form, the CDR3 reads TGTGCCACTGGTCGGCGCGGTGGGGTTGTACCCTACGAGCAGTACTTC. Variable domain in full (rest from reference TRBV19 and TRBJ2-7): DGGITQSPKYLFRKEGQNVTLSCEQNLNHDAMYWYRQDPGQGLRLIYYSQIVNDFQKGDIAEGYSVSREKKESFPLTVTSAQKNPTAFYLCATGRRGGVVPYEQYFGPGTRLTVT.

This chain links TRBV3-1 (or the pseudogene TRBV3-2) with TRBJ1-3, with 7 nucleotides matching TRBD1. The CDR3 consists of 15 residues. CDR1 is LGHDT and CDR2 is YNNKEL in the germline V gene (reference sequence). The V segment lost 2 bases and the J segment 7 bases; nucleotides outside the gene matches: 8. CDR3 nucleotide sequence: TGTGCCAGCAGCCAAACAGGGGTAGGGTTGAACACCATATATTTT. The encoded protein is CASSQTGVGLNTIYF.

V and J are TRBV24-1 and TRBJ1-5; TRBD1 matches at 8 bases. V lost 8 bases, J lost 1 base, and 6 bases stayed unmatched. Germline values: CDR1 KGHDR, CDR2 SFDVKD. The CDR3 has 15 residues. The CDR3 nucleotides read TGTGCCACCAATCTGACAGGGGTCAGCAATCAGCCCCAGCATTTT. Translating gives CATNLTGVSNQPQHF.

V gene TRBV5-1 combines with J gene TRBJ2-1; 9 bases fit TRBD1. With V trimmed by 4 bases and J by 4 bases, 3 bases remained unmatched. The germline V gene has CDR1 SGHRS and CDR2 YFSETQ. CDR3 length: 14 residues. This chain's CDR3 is CASSPGTGYNEQFF. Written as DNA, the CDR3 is TGCGCCAGCAGCCCGGGGACAGGGTACAATGAGCAGTTCTTC. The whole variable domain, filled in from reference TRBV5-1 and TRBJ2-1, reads KAGVTQTPRYLIKTRGQQVTLSCSPISGHRSVSWYQQTPGQGLQFLFEYFSETQRNKGNFPGRFSGRQFSNSRSEMNVSTLELGDSALYLCASSPGTGYNEQFFGPGTRLTVL.

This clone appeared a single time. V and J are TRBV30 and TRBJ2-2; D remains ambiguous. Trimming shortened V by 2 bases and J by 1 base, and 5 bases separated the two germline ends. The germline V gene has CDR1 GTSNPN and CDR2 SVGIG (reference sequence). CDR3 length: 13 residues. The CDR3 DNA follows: TGTGCCTGGAGTTTAGGGAACACCGGGGAGCTGTTTTTT. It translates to CAWSLGNTGELFF.

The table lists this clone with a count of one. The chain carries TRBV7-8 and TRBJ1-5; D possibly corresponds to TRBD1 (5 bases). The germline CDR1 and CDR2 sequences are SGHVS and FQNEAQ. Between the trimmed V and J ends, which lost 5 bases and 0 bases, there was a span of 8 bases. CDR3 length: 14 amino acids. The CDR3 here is CASSRRDSNQPQHF. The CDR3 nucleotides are TGTGCCAGCAGCCGCAGGGATAGCAATCAGCCCCAGCATTTT. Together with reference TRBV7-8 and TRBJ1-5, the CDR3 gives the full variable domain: GAGVSQSPRYKVAKRGQDVALRCDPISGHVSLFWYQQALGQGPEFLTYFQNEAQLDKSGLPSDRFFAERPEGSVSTLKIQRTQQEDSAVYLCASSRRDSNQPQHFGDGTRLSIL.

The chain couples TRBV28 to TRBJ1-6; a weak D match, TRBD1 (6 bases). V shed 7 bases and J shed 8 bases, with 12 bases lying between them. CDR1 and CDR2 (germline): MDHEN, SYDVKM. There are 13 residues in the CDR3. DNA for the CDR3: TGTGCCAGCAAAGGGGGGAGTGATTCACCCCTCCACTTT. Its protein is CASKGGSDSPLHF.

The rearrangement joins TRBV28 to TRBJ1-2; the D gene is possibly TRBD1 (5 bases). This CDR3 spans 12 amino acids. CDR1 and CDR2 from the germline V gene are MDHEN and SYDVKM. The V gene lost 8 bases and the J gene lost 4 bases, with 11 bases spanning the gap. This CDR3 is CASGDATYGYTF. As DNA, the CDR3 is TGTGCCAGCGGGGACGCCACCTATGGCTACACCTTC.

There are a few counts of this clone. The CDR3 nucleotides read TGTGCCAGCAGCTTAGGGACAGGGTCATATAATTCACCCCTCCACTTT. It translates to CASSLGTGSYNSPLHF. The chain has TRBV7-2 and TRBJ1-6; TRBD1 agrees at 8 bases. Looked up from germline, CDR1 is SGHTA and CDR2 is FQGNSA. The V segment lost 1 base and the J segment 4 bases; nucleotides outside the gene matches: 3. The CDR3 sequence is 16 residues long.

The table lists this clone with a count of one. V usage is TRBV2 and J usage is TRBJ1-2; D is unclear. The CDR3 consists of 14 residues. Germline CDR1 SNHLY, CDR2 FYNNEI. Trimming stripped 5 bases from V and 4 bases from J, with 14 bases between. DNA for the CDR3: TGTGCCAGCAGTCTTTCCACAGTATCCTATGGCTACACCTTC. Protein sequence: CASSLSTVSYGYTF.

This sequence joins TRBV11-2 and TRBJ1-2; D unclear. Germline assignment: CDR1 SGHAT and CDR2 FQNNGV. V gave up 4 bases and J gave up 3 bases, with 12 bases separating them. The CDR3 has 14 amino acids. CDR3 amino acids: CASSSTAEYYGYTF. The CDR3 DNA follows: TGTGCCAGCAGCTCGACCGCAGAATACTATGGCTACACCTTC.

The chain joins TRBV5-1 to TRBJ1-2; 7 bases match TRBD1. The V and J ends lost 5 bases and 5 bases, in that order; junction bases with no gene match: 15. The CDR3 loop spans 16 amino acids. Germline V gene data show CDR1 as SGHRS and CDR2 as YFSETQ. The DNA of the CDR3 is TGCGCCAGCAGAAAACAATCGCAGGGGGAGTTTTATGGCTACACCTTC. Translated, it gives CASRKQSQGEFYGYTF.

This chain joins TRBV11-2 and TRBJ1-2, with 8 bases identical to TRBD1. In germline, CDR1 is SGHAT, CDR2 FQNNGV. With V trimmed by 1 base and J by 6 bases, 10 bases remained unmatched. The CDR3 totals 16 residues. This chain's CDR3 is CASSLGPGGARNGYTF. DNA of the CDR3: TGTGCCAGCAGCTTAGGTCCAGGGGGCGCTAGGAATGGCTACACCTTC.

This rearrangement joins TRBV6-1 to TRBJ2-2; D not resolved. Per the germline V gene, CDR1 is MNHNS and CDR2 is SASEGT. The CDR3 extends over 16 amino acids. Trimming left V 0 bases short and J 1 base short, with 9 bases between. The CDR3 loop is CASSEAGGRNTGELFF. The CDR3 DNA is TGTGCCAGCAGTGAAGCGGGCGGAAGGAACACCGGGGAGCTGTTTTTT.

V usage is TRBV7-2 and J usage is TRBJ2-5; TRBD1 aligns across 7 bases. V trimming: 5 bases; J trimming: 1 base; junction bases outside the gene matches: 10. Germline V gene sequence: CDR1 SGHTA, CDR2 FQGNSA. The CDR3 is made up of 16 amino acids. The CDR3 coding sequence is TGTGCCAGCAGCCTGACAGGGTTACGACGCCAAGAGACCCAGTACTTC. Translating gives CASSLTGLRRQETQYF.

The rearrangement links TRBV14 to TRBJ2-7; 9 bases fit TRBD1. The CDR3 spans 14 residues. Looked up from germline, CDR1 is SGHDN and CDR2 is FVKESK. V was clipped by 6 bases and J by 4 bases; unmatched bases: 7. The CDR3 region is CASRRTGDSYEQYF. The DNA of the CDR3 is TGTGCCAGCAGGAGGACAGGGGATAGTTACGAGCAGTACTTC.

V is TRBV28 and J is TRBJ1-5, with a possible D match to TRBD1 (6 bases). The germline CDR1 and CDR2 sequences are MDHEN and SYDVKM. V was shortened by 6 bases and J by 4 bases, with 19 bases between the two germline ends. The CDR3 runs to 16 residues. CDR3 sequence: CASSRAGAGINQPQHF. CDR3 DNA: TGTGCCAGCAGCAGGGCAGGGGCTGGGATTAATCAGCCCCAGCATTTT.

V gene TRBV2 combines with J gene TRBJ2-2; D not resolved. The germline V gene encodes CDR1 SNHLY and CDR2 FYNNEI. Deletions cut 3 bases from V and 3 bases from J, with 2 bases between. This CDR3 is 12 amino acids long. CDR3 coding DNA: TGTGCCAGCAGTGATGACACCGGGGAGCTGTTTTTT. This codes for CASSDDTGELFF.

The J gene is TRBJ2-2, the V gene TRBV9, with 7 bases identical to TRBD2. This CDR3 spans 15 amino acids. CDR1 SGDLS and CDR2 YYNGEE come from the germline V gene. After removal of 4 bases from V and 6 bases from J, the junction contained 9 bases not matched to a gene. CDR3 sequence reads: CASSLRGDPSGELFF. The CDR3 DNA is TGTGCCAGCAGCCTACGGGGGGACCCTTCCGGGGAGCTGTTTTTT.